The rows below give T cell receptor beta chains drawn from one sample of a study of T-cell memory formation after mild COVID-19. TCRdb called the 5' RACE reads again in MiXCR, with one record for every CDR3 protein. The sample lists 550,000 to 700,000 distinct CDR3 sequences, approximately 18% seen once, with around 12% in the top ten. Sequencing was done on a sample of PBMCs or a T cell subset sorted from them (not recorded which). The origin of the receptors is an adult woman who had mild COVID-19 (a few samples of this study predate the infection). Cell type and time point are not known. Both conserved end residues are part of each CDR3. The D gene is left open where the match is weak. Clone size is shown for a subset of rows, as once, few, many or a class of expanded clone.

>.|TRBV24-1|TRBD1|TRBJ1-2
CATSDGTGRFYTF
TGTGCCACCAGTGATGGGACAGGTCGGTTCTACACCTTC
>.|TRBV4-3|TRBD1|TRBJ2-3
CASSQGQGPLSYDTQYF
TGCGCCAGCAGCCAAGGACAGGGCCCCTTGAGTTACGATACGCAGTATTTT
>.|TRBV19|TRBD2|TRBJ2-7
CASSIGGGRLAGGTNYEQYF
TGTGCCAGTAGTATTGGGGGTGGTCGGCTAGCGGGAGGAACAAACTACGAGCAGTACTTC
>.|TRBV5-4|.|TRBJ2-1
CASSFWSYSYNEQFF
TGTGCCAGCAGCTTCTGGTCTTACTCCTACAATGAGCAGTTCTTC
>few|TRBV7-6|TRBD2|TRBJ2-1
CASSLYSSGASEQFF
TGTGCCAGCAGCTTATACTCTAGCGGGGCCAGTGAGCAGTTCTTC
>few|TRBV4-3|.|TRBJ2-3
CASSQAPGHSTDTQYF
TGCGCCAGCAGCCAAGCTCCGGGACACAGCACAGATACGCAGTATTTT
>few|TRBV24-1|.|TRBJ2-1
CATRGHIYNEQFF
TGTGCCACCAGGGGACACATCTACAATGAGCAGTTCTTC
>few|TRBV5-1|.|TRBJ2-5
CASSPEGTPATQYF
TGCGCCAGCAGCCCGGAGGGGACCCCGGCTACCCAGTACTTC
>.|TRBV4-1|.|TRBJ2-4
CASSHGWEAKNIQYF
TGCGCCAGCAGCCACGGGTGGGAAGCCAAAAACATTCAGTACTTC
>few|TRBV5-1|.|TRBJ2-1
CASSFPGTHNEQFF
TGCGCCAGCAGCTTCCCCGGGACTCATAATGAGCAGTTCTTC
>few|TRBV7-9|TRBD1|TRBJ1-2
CASSLTGGQGYGYTF
TGTGCCAGCAGCCTGACAGGGGGTCAAGGCTATGGCTACACCTTC
>few|TRBV6-2/TRBV6-3|TRBD2|TRBJ2-1
CASSPLAGVPYNEQFF
TGTGCCAGCAGTCCCCTAGCGGGAGTTCCCTACAATGAGCAGTTCTTC
>.|TRBV6-2/TRBV6-3|.|TRBJ2-1
CASSPLGVYEQFF
TGTGCCAGCAGTCCCCTTGGGGTCTATGAGCAGTTCTTC
>few|TRBV18|TRBD1|TRBJ2-7
CASSSAGTAKPYEQYF
TGTGCCAGCTCATCAGCCGGGACAGCGAAACCCTACGAGCAGTACTTC
>.|TRBV15|.|TRBJ1-4
CATSPPKGGLDEKLFF
TGTGCCACCAGCCCTCCAAAGGGTGGTTTGGATGAAAAACTGTTTTTT
>.|TRBV5-4|TRBD1|TRBJ2-1
CASSEPTGAARNEQFF
TGTGCCAGCAGCGAACCCACAGGGGCGGCACGCAATGAGCAGTTCTTC
>.|TRBV9|.|TRBJ2-5
CASSVGVIHNQETQYF
TGTGCCAGCAGCGTAGGGGTGATTCACAATCAAGAGACCCAGTACTTC
>few|TRBV18|TRBD1|TRBJ2-7
CASSSGQGSNEQYF
TGTGCCAGCTCAAGTGGACAGGGTTCAAACGAGCAGTACTTC
>.|TRBV25-1|TRBD1|TRBJ2-6
CASSEWRQGAPGANVLTF
TGTGCCAGCAGTGAATGGAGACAGGGGGCGCCGGGGGCCAACGTCCTGACTTTC
>few|TRBV9|TRBD2|TRBJ2-7
CASSVRIAGGEQYF
TGTGCCAGCAGCGTCAGAATAGCGGGAGGCGAGCAGTACTTC
>.|TRBV5-1|.|TRBJ2-2
CASSRGRREPGELFF
TGCGCCAGCAGCCGGGGCAGGAGGGAGCCCGGGGAGCTGTTTTTT
>few|TRBV2|.|TRBJ2-5
CASSEQRVGERRQHQETQYF
TGTGCCAGCAGTGAACAACGAGTCGGGGAGCGAAGACAGCACCAAGAGACCCAGTACTTC
>few|TRBV9|.|TRBJ2-5
CASSVQGQGQTQYF
TGTGCCAGCAGCGTACAGGGGCAGGGTCAGACCCAGTACTTC
>.|TRBV19|.|TRBJ2-7
CASSMVGQGRNEQYF
TGTGCCAGTAGTATGGTGGGGCAGGGAAGAAACGAGCAGTACTTC
>few|TRBV12-3/TRBV12-4|.|TRBJ1-4
CASTDGFFEKLFF
TGTGCCAGCACCGATGGGTTTTTCGAAAAACTGTTTTTT
>.|TRBV10-2|.|TRBJ2-7
CASRHTDPLVEQYF
TGCGCCAGCAGACACACTGACCCGTTGGTCGAGCAGTACTTC
>.|TRBV24-1|TRBD1|TRBJ1-5
CATSETGGYQPQHF
TGTGCCACCAGTGAGACAGGGGGATATCAGCCCCAGCATTTT
>many|TRBV5-1|.|TRBJ1-5
CASSLGDRDFSNQPQHF
TGCGCCAGCAGCTTGGGGGATCGAGATTTTAGCAATCAGCCCCAGCATTTT
>few|TRBV7-8|.|TRBJ2-6
CASSQGISSGANVLTF
TGTGCCAGCAGCCAAGGGATAAGCTCTGGGGCCAACGTCCTGACTTTC
>few|TRBV5-1|.|TRBJ1-4
CASSLSHRTFTTNEKLFF
TGCGCCAGCAGCTTGTCTCACAGAACTTTCACAACTAATGAAAAACTGTTTTTT
>.|TRBV7-3|TRBD2|TRBJ2-1
CASSLTPGTSGSSLEQFF
TGTGCCAGCAGCTTAACTCCCGGGACTAGCGGGAGCAGTCTAGAGCAGTTCTTC
>few|TRBV19|TRBD1|TRBJ2-1
CASSLLDREQFF
TGTGCCAGTAGTCTCCTGGACAGGGAGCAGTTCTTC
>.|TRBV5-1|.|TRBJ2-7
CASKEGGATYEQYF
TGCGCCAGCAAGGAGGGGGGGGCTACCTACGAGCAGTACTTC
>.|TRBV12-3/TRBV12-4|.|TRBJ2-2
CASSWIGELFF
TGTGCCAGCAGTTGGATCGGGGAGCTGTTTTTT
>few|TRBV3-1|TRBD2|TRBJ2-1
CASSQLWIAGGPLNEQFF
TGTGCCAGCAGCCAATTATGGATAGCGGGGGGGCCCCTCAATGAGCAGTTCTTC
>.|TRBV5-1|.|TRBJ2-2
CASSRGPGLHGGELFF
TGCGCCAGCAGCCGCGGTCCGGGCCTCCATGGGGGGGAGCTGTTTTTT
>many|TRBV7-2|TRBD2|TRBJ2-3
CASSPVELAEGLDTQYF
TGTGCCAGCAGCCCGGTCGAACTAGCGGAGGGCTTGGATACGCAGTATTTT
>once|TRBV15|.|TRBJ2-5
CATSTEGARGRETQYF
TGTGCCACCAGCACCGAAGGCGCCCGAGGTCGAGAGACCCAGTACTTC
>few|TRBV24-1|.|TRBJ2-5
CATSDFITGETQYF
TGTGCCACCAGTGATTTCATAACCGGGGAGACCCAGTACTTC
>.|TRBV29-1|TRBD2|TRBJ2-3
CSVGLAINTDTQYF
TGCAGCGTGGGACTAGCGATAAACACAGATACGCAGTATTTT
>many|TRBV3-1|TRBD1|TRBJ1-5
CASSRDRDSNQPQHF
TGTGCCAGCAGCCGAGACAGGGATAGCAATCAGCCCCAGCATTTT
>.|TRBV19|TRBD1|TRBJ1-5
CASSTDHRGIQPQHF
TGTGCCAGTAGTACGGATCACAGGGGCATTCAGCCCCAGCATTTT